What follows describes a single T cell receptor (beta chain). This table comes from immunoSEQ multiplex PCR, and its TCRdb copy is limited to in-frame clones, with some not included. The table records around 36,000 clones, 92% of them present only once. This sample stems from a study of T cell changes during pregnancy in multiple sclerosis. This CDR3 is 16 amino acids long. The germline V gene encodes CDR1 SEHNR and CDR2 FQNEAQ (reference sequence). V lost 2 bases to trimming and J lost 5 bases; unmatched junction nucleotides: 11. The origin of this receptor is a female donor with multiple sclerosis, enrolled in a pregnancy study. This sequence joins TRBV7-9 and TRBJ2-7; 8 bases agree with TRBD1. Sequenced material: CD8+ T cells from peripheral blood mononuclear cells, taken in the first trimester of pregnancy. CDR3 DNA: TGTGCCAGCAGCTTACCTACTCAGGGGGCGACCCACGAGCAGTACTTC. This codes for CASSLPTQGATHEQYF.